The T cell receptor (beta chain) under discussion was sequenced for a study of blood T cell repertoires in COVID-19. Study information: Samples came from the United States, Italy and Spain, spanning acute and convalescent COVID-19.

In the study's own analysis: Estimation of nucleated cell counts was performed using reference gene primer amplification. Profiling relied on immunoSEQ multiplex PCR, and the TCRdb table lists in-frame clones only, not all of them. The D gene and trimming were derived from the DNA, and the V and J assignments and clone size from that table. The sample shows around 250,000 clones, over 65% of them seen only once. Details on this clone: The sample carries other DNA sequences with the same CDR3.

The CDR3 spans 14 residues. The J segment lost 2 bases and the V segment lost 4 bases, leaving 3 bases of the junction unmatched. Germline-derived CDR1 and CDR2 are KGHDR and SFDVKD. Material: peripheral blood. This chain joins TRBV24-1 and TRBJ1-2; TRBD1 aligns across 7 bases. This TCR was sampled from a man in his 60s who had recovered from COVID-19. The CDR3 here is CATSDPTGNYGYTF. In DNA form, the CDR3 reads TGTGCCACCAGTGACCCGACAGGGAACTATGGCTACACCTTC.